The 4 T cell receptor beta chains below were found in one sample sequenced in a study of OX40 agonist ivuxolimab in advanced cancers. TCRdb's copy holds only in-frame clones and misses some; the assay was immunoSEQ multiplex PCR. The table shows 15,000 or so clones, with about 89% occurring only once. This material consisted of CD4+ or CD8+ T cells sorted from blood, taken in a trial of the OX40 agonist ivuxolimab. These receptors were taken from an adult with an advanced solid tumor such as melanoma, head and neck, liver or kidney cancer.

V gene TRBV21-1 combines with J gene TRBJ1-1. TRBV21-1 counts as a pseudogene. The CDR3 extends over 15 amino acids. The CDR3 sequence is CASSKALIMNTEAFF. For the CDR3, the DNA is TGTGCCAGCAGCAAAGCGCTCATAATGAACACTGAAGCTTTCTTT.

As DNA, the CDR3 is TGTGCCACCAGCAGAGCGGGAGGGCCGAACGGGGAGCTGTTTTTT. Encoded protein: CATSRAGGPNGELFF. The V and J genes are TRBV15 and TRBJ2-2, with 8 nucleotides matching TRBD2. Germline V CDR1 and CDR2: LNHNV, YYDKDF (reference sequence). The length of the CDR3 is 15 residues. V gave up 1 base and J gave up 7 bases; unmatched junction bases: 5.

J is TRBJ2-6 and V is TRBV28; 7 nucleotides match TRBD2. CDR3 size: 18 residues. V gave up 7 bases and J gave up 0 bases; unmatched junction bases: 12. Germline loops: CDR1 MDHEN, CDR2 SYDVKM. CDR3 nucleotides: TGTGCCAGCAATCGAGCGTGGGGGAGGGACTCTGGGGCCAACGTCCTGACTTTC. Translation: CASNRAWGRDSGANVLTF.

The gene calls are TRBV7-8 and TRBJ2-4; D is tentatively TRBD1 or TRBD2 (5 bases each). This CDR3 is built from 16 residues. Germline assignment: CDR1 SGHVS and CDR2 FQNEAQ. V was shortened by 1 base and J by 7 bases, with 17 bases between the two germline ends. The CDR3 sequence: CASSLEPSGPRNIQYF. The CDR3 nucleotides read TGTGCCAGCAGCTTAGAGCCCTCGGGGCCGAGGAACATTCAGTACTTC.